This TCR beta chain was found in a study of T cells after somatic rescue of genetic block. Assay: immunoSEQ multiplex PCR; the TCRdb copy retains only in-frame clones and omits some. Of tens of thousands of clones listed, around 93% are singletons. The CDR3 consists of 15 residues. The V gene's germline CDR1 is MGHRA and CDR2 YSYEKL. V lost 0 bases to trimming and J lost 7 bases; unmatched junction nucleotides: 6. The sequencing sample was made of peripheral blood mononuclear cells (PBMCs). The chain recombines TRBV4-1 with TRBJ2-7; 10 positions agree with TRBD2. This TCR was sampled from a middle-aged man. Here the CDR3 reads CASSQDQLAGSEQYF. CDR3 in DNA: TGCGCCAGCAGCCAAGATCAACTAGCGGGGAGTGAGCAGTACTTC.